Shown below are 24 T cell receptor beta chains from a single sample sequenced in a study of control samples from healthy donors and cancer patients (dated by TCRdb to 2020 to 2021). Library preparation used the immunoSEQ multiplex PCR assay. As stored in TCRdb, this immuneACCESS dataset retains in-frame rearrangements with V and J assigned. A fraction of the clones does not appear; measured against another copy, unresolved V genes explain less than half of the discrepancy, and the remainder lacks a known reason. The sample table shows fewer than 90,000 clones, and 85% to 95% are seen once. The ten largest make up around 6.5% of the sample. The sequencing sample was made of blood. Receptor source: a woman aged 35 to 49 in good health.

The gene calls are TRBV5-1 and TRBJ2-7; D may match TRBD1 or TRBD2 (6 bases each). The V and J ends lost 0 bases and 4 bases respectively, with 11 bases between them. CDR3 size: 14 residues. Germline V gene sequence: CDR1 SGHRS, CDR2 YFSETQ. The CDR3 nucleotides are TGCGCCAGCAGCTTGGCAGGGGCGGGGTACGAGCAGTACTTC. The encoded protein is CASSLAGAGYEQYF.

The V gene is TRBV9, the J gene TRBJ1-4; no clear D. Per germline, CDR1 SGDLS and CDR2 YYNGEE. The CDR3 has 14 amino acids. V lost 3 bases and J lost 5, with 11 bases in between. CDR3 DNA sequence: TGTGCCAGCAGCGCAAGAGGCCAGAATGAAAAACTGTTTTTT. Translation gives CASSARGQNEKLFF.

This clone appeared once. The gene calls are TRBV7-9 and TRBJ1-3; no firm D call. V was trimmed by 7 bases and J by 0 bases, leaving 13 bases between them. Per the germline V gene, CDR1 is SEHNR and CDR2 is FQNEAQ (reference sequence). This CDR3 is 15 amino acids long. The CDR3 sequence: CASNEDGSSGNTIYF. The CDR3 coding sequence is TGTGCCAGCAACGAGGACGGCTCCTCTGGAAACACCATATATTTT. Drawing the rest from reference TRBV7-9 and TRBJ1-3, the complete variable domain is DTGVSQNPRHKITKRGQNVTFRCDPISEHNRLYWYRQTLGQGPEFLTYFQNEAQLEKSRLLSDRFSAERPKGSFSTLEIQRTEQGDSAMYLCASNEDGSSGNTIYFGEGSWLTVV.

The chain uses TRBV12-3 or TRBV12-4 and TRBJ1-1; D ambiguous. V was pared by 3 bases and J by 1 base, with 6 bases between. This CDR3 contains 13 residues. This CDR3 is CASSFGGNTEAFF. DNA of the CDR3: TGTGCCAGCAGTTTTGGAGGGAACACTGAAGCTTTCTTT.

The rearrangement uses TRBV19 and TRBJ1-5, with no clear D. Germline CDR1 reads LNHDA; CDR2 reads SQIVND (reference sequence). V lost 5 bases to trimming and J lost 3 bases, with 14 bases between them. This CDR3 is built from 15 residues. For the CDR3, the DNA is TGTGCCAGTAGTGTGGAGGTTTTTTCCAATCAGCCCCAGCATTTT. As protein: CASSVEVFSNQPQHF.

This chain uses TRBV5-8 with TRBJ2-3; 8 bases are a match to TRBD1. The germline CDR1 and CDR2 sequences are SGHTS and YDEGEE. V was clipped by 4 bases and J by 2 bases; unmatched bases: 12. CDR3 length: 17 amino acids. CDR3 DNA: TGTGCCAGCAGCCCACCTTGGGGGGACAGGAACACAGATACGCAGTATTTT. Its protein product is CASSPPWGDRNTDTQYF.

Worth noting for this clone: The same CDR3 can be traced to other DNA sequences in this sample. The gene calls are TRBV2 and TRBJ1-1, with D possibly being TRBD1 (5 bases). This CDR3 is 14 amino acids long. V lost 3 bases to trimming and J lost 5 bases, with 13 bases between them. Looked up from germline, CDR1 is SNHLY and CDR2 is FYNNEI. The CDR3 DNA sequence: TGTGCCAGCAGTGATTCCCAGGGAAGGACTGAAGCTTTCTTT. Its translation is CASSDSQGRTEAFF.

The chain couples TRBV9 to TRBJ1-1; unclear D gene. Trimming took off 0 bases at V and 4 bases at J, with 10 bases between the two ends. Per germline, CDR1 SGDLS and CDR2 YYNGEE. CDR3 length: 14 amino acids. The CDR3 sequence is CASSVVGGSTEAFF. CDR3 bases: TGTGCCAGCAGCGTAGTCGGTGGCTCCACTGAAGCTTTCTTT.

The chain links TRBV6-6 to TRBJ1-1; D is unresolved. CDR1 is MNHNY and CDR2 is SVGAGI in the germline V gene (reference sequence). The CDR3 runs to 14 residues. Trimming removed 2 bases from V and 0 bases from J, with 7 bases in between. Here the CDR3 reads CASSYGIMNTEAFF. CDR3 coding DNA: TGTGCCAGCAGTTACGGTATCATGAACACTGAAGCTTTCTTT.

The genes are TRBV5-4 and TRBJ1-2; 8 positions agree with TRBD1. CDR1 and CDR2 from the germline V gene are SGHNT and YYREEE (reference sequence). This CDR3 is 15 amino acids long. Trimming took 0 bases from V and 1 from J; bases not matched to a gene: 2. The CDR3 coding sequence is TGTGCCAGCAGCTTGGCGACAGGGGATAACTATGGCTACACCTTC. Translated, it gives CASSLATGDNYGYTF.

The chain is built from TRBV5-4 and TRBJ2-2; D unresolved. Germline CDR1 is SGHNT and CDR2 is YYREEE (reference sequence). This CDR3 is 15 amino acids long. The germline V and J ends were trimmed by 4 bases and 0 bases, with 10 bases remaining between them. The CDR3 DNA is TGTGCCAGCAGCATGGCGCCCTCGAACACCGGGGAGCTGTTTTTT. This gives the protein CASSMAPSNTGELFF.

The chain has TRBV6-5 and TRBJ1-3; maybe TRBD1 (5 bases). Trimming shortened V by 6 bases and J by 1 base, and 10 bases separated the two germline ends. The V gene's germline CDR1 is MNHEY and CDR2 SVGAGI. This CDR3 spans 14 amino acids. The CDR3 region has the DNA TGTGCCAGCAGGCAGGGTCCTTCTGGAAACACCATATATTTT. Its protein product is CASRQGPSGNTIYF.

The gene calls are TRBV9 and TRBJ2-3; D unresolved. V lost 1 base and J 2 bases, leaving 14 bases between the germline ends. In germline, CDR1 is SGDLS, CDR2 YYNGEE. This CDR3 has 16 amino acids. CDR3 amino acids: CASSVLLGLTTDTQYF. The CDR3 nucleotides read TGTGCCAGCAGCGTATTGTTGGGTCTCACCACAGATACGCAGTATTTT.

The V call is TRBV6-6, the J call TRBJ1-1; perhaps TRBD1 as D (6 bases). The CDR3 runs to 12 residues. CDR1 and CDR2 (germline): MNHNY, SVGAGI (reference sequence). The V end was cut by 5 bases, the J end by 7 bases, with 11 bases between. CDR3 sequence reads: CASSRTVNEAFF. The CDR3 DNA follows: TGTGCCAGCAGTCGGACAGTAAATGAAGCTTTCTTT.

The chain uses TRBV10-2 and TRBJ2-7; 7 nucleotides agree with TRBD2. CDR3 length: 14 residues. Germline CDR1 is WSHSY and CDR2 is SAAADI. Trimming removed 3 bases from V and 3 bases from J; junction bases left unmatched: 5. The CDR3 DNA reads as TGCGCCAGCAGTGAATCGAGCGGGGTCTACGAGCAGTACTTC. As protein: CASSESSGVYEQYF.

V usage is TRBV11-2 and J usage is TRBJ1-4; 8 nucleotides align to TRBD1. The CDR3 has 17 residues. Germline assignment: CDR1 SGHAT and CDR2 FQNNGV. The V and J ends lost 4 bases and 3 bases, in that order; junction bases with no gene match: 10. The CDR3 sequence: CASSSQGAGQANEKLFF. CDR3 coding DNA: TGTGCCAGCAGCTCTCAGGGGGCGGGACAGGCTAATGAAAAACTGTTTTTT.

This CDR3 reads CASSIIGAEGYTF. The CDR3 nucleotides read TGTGCCAGCAGTATTATAGGGGCGGAGGGCTACACCTTC. The rearrangement joins TRBV2 to TRBJ1-2; D perhaps matches TRBD1 (5 bases). Germline V gene sequence: CDR1 SNHLY, CDR2 FYNNEI. The CDR3 consists of 13 residues. Trimming took off 5 bases at V and 8 bases at J, with 15 bases between the two ends.

The chain links TRBV6-5 to TRBJ1-6; D gene uncertain. V lost 3 bases, J lost 11 bases, and 17 bases lay in between. The CDR3 runs to 15 residues. CDR1 MNHEY and CDR2 SVGAGI come from the germline V gene. The CDR3 DNA reads as TGTGCCAGCAGTTATAAAGGGCCGCTTCCAACACCCCTCCACTTT. Protein sequence: CASSYKGPLPTPLHF.

This clone was found once. The chain employs TRBV19 and TRBJ2-1, with a possible D match to TRBD2 (8 bases). The CDR3 has 15 residues. The V gene's germline CDR1 is LNHDA and CDR2 SQIVND (reference sequence). The germline V and J ends were trimmed by 7 bases and 5 bases, with 18 bases remaining between them. For the CDR3, the DNA is TGTGCCAGTAACAAGGGACTAGGGGGCCACAATGAGCAGTTCTTC. Translating gives CASNKGLGGHNEQFF.

The V and J genes are TRBV27 and TRBJ2-1; D may be TRBD1 (6 bases). Trimming shortened V by 8 bases and J by 5 bases, and 19 bases separated the two germline ends. Germline V lookup: CDR1 MNHEY, CDR2 SMNVEV (reference sequence). This CDR3 comprises 15 residues. CDR3 amino acids: CASFPGAHLNNEQFF. Here the CDR3 DNA reads TGTGCCAGCTTTCCAGGGGCGCATCTAAACAATGAGCAGTTCTTC.

Comment on this clone: Other DNA sequences in this sample translate to the same CDR3. The gene calls are TRBV2 and TRBJ1-1; 8 positions match TRBD1. The CDR3 totals 14 residues. The junction had 7 bases not matched to a gene; V was cut back by 6 bases and J by 4 bases. Germline CDR1 is SNHLY and CDR2 is FYNNEI. This chain's CDR3 is CASRGQGFSTEAFF. In DNA, the CDR3 is TGTGCCAGCAGAGGACAGGGTTTCAGCACTGAAGCTTTCTTT. The full variable domain, with the rest looked up from reference TRBV2 and TRBJ1-1, is EPEVTQTPSHQVTQMGQEVILRCVPISNHLYFYWYRQILGQKVEFLVSFYNNEISEKSEIFDDQFSVERPDGSNFTLKIRSTKLEDSAMYFCASRGQGFSTEAFFGQGTRLTVV.

The chain has TRBV12-3 or TRBV12-4 and TRBJ1-5, with no clear D. V was pared by 2 bases and J by 9 bases, with 11 bases between. CDR3 size: 13 residues. The CDR3 DNA reads as TGTGCCAGCAGTTTAAGGGCCATTGGGCCCCAGCATTTT. Translated, it gives CASSLRAIGPQHF.

This chain connects TRBV28 to TRBJ1-1; 8 positions agree with TRBD1. Losses at the gene ends were 4 bases for V and 1 base for J; bases not matched to a gene: 5. Per the germline V gene, CDR1 is MDHEN and CDR2 is SYDVKM. The CDR3 sequence is 15 residues long. The CDR3 protein is CASSWTGNRNTEAFF. For the CDR3, the DNA is TGTGCCAGCAGTTGGACAGGGAACAGGAACACTGAAGCTTTCTTT.

J is TRBJ2-3 and V is TRBV29-1; no clear D. Per the germline V gene, CDR1 is SQVTM and CDR2 is ANQGSEA. V was pared by 3 bases and J by 2 bases, with 15 bases between. The CDR3 has 15 amino acids. CDR3 DNA sequence: TGCAGCGTTGACTTGACCGGGTCCTACACAGATACGCAGTATTTT. This encodes CSVDLTGSYTDTQYF.